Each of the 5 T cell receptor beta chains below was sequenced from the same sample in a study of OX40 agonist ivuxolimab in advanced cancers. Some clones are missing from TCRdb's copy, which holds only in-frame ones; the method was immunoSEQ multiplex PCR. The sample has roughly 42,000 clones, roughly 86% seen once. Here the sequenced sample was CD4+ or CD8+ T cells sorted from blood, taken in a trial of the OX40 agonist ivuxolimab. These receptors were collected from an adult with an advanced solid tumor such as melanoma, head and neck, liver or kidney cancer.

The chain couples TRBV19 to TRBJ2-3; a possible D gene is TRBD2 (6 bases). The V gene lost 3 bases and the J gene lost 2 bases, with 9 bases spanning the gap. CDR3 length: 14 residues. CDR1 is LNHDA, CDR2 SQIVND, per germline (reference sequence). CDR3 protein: CASSMGGITDTQYF. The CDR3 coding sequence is TGTGCCAGTAGTATGGGCGGGATCACAGATACGCAGTATTTT. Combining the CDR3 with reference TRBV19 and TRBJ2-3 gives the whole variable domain DGGITQSPKYLFRKEGQNVTLSCEQNLNHDAMYWYRQDPGQGLRLIYYSQIVNDFQKGDIAEGYSVSREKKESFPLTVTSAQKNPTAFYLCASSMGGITDTQYFGPGTRLTVL.

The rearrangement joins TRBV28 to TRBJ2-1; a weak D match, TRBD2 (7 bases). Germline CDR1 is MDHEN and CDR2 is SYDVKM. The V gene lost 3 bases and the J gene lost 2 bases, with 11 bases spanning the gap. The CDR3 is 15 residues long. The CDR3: CASSLGGLAYNEQFF. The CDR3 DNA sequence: TGTGCCAGCAGTTTGGGGGGGCTAGCCTACAATGAGCAGTTCTTC.

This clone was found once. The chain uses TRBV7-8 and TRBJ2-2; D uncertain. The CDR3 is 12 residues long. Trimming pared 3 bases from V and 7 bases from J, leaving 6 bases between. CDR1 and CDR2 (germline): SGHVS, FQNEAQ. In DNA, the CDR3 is TGTGCCAGCAGCTTCTTTGACGGGGAGCTGTTTTTT. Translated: CASSFFDGELFF. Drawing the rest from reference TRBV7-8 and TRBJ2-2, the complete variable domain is GAGVSQSPRYKVAKRGQDVALRCDPISGHVSLFWYQQALGQGPEFLTYFQNEAQLDKSGLPSDRFFAERPEGSVSTLKIQRTQQEDSAVYLCASSFFDGELFFGEGSRLTVL.

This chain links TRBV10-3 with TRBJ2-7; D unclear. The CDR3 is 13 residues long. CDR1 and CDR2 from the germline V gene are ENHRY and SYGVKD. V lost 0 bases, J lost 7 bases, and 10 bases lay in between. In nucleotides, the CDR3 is TGTGCCATCAGTGAGTCACCGGCGGAAGAGCAGTACTTC. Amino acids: CAISESPAEEQYF.

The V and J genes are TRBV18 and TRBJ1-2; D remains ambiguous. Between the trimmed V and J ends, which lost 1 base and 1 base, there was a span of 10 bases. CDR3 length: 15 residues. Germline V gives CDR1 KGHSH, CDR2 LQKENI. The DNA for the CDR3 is TGTGCCAGCTCACCACGTCCCCCGAATAACTATGGCTACACCTTC. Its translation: CASSPRPPNNYGYTF.